Listed below are T cell receptor beta chains from one sample, sequenced in a study of blood T cell repertoires in COVID-19. TCRdb's copy holds only in-frame clones and misses some; the assay was immunoSEQ multiplex PCR. The table shows over 200,000 clones, with about nine tenths occurring only once. Sample: peripheral blood. The source is a man aged 55 to 70 who had recovered from COVID-19. Both conserved end residues are part of each CDR3. Fields, in order: V gene, D gene, clone size, J gene, CDR3 protein, CDR3 DNA. The D gene is left open where the match is weak. Clone size appears in some rows only: once, few, many, or a class for an expanded clone.

TRBV12-3/TRBV12-4,NA,NA,TRBJ2-7,CASSLTTGHEQYF,TGTGCCAGCAGTTTAACCACAGGGCACGAGCAGTACTTC
TRBV10-2,TRBD1,NA,TRBJ1-5,CASSESGQGAYQPQHF,TGCGCCAGCAGTGAGTCGGGACAGGGGGCATATCAGCCCCAGCATTTT
TRBV5-4,TRBD1,NA,TRBJ2-6,CASSPGTGPGGANVLTF,TGTGCCAGCAGCCCCGGGACAGGGCCTGGGGGGGCCAACGTCCTGACTTTC
TRBV27,NA,NA,TRBJ2-7,CASSLLGTGKSYEQYF,TGTGCCAGCAGTTTATTGGGCACAGGGAAGTCGTACGAGCAGTACTTC
TRBV25-1,TRBD2,NA,TRBJ2-1,CASTLAGGLSSYNEQFF,TGTGCCAGTACACTAGCGGGAGGCCTGAGCTCCTACAATGAGCAGTTCTTC
TRBV18,NA,NA,TRBJ2-7,CASSSDQGLTWYF,TGTGCCAGCTCAAGCGATCAGGGATTGACTTGGTACTTC
TRBV2,TRBD1,NA,TRBJ1-6,CASSYFGQGLNSPLHF,TGTGCCAGCAGTTACTTTGGACAGGGCCTAAATTCACCCCTCCACTTT
TRBV5-1,TRBD1,NA,TRBJ2-3,CASSWGQRLSTDTQYF,TGCGCCAGCAGCTGGGGACAGAGACTTAGCACAGATACGCAGTATTTT
TRBV6-5,TRBD1,NA,TRBJ2-7,CASRGTGREQYF,TGTGCCAGCAGAGGGACAGGGCGCGAGCAGTACTTC
TRBV9,TRBD2,NA,TRBJ2-1,CASSPRTSGVSSSYNEQFF,TGTGCCAGCAGCCCTCGGACTAGCGGGGTGTCGAGCTCCTACAATGAGCAGTTCTTC
TRBV15,NA,NA,TRBJ1-2,CATSRAGQLYGYTF,TGTGCCACCAGCAGAGCAGGACAGCTCTATGGCTACACCTTC
TRBV6-5,TRBD2,few,TRBJ2-3,CAISGGTSTDTQYF,TGTGCCATTAGCGGGGGTACTAGCACAGATACGCAGTATTTT
TRBV12-3/TRBV12-4,NA,NA,TRBJ1-5,CASSPRGGQPQHF,TGTGCCAGCAGTCCACGGGGTGGACAGCCCCAGCATTTT
TRBV30,TRBD1,NA,TRBJ2-7,CAWSGQAYEQYF,TGTGCCTGGAGCGGACAGGCCTACGAGCAGTACTTC
TRBV18,NA,once,TRBJ2-6,CASSPGLPGANVLTF,TGTGCCAGCTCACCAGGACTCCCTGGGGCCAACGTCCTGACTTTC
TRBV11-2,NA,NA,TRBJ1-3,CASSLDRPGGTGNTIYF,TGTGCCAGCAGCTTAGATCGCCCCGGCGGAACTGGAAACACCATATATTTT
TRBV7-3,NA,NA,TRBJ2-7,CASSPGTGYEQYF,TGTGCCAGCAGCCCCGGAACGGGCTACGAGCAGTACTTC
TRBV7-8,NA,NA,TRBJ2-1,CASSPADNEQFF,TGTGCCAGCAGCCCCGCGGACAATGAGCAGTTCTTC
TRBV29-1,TRBD1,NA,TRBJ2-4,CSVKTGTGGQLAKNIQYF,TGCAGCGTTAAGACCGGGACAGGGGGGCAACTAGCCAAAAACATTCAGTACTTC
TRBV30,NA,NA,TRBJ1-5,CAWSVSGSTGSNQPQHF,TGTGCCTGGAGTGTAAGCGGATCGACCGGTAGCAATCAGCCCCAGCATTTT
TRBV10-3,NA,once,TRBJ1-4,CAISESWTDEKLFF,TGTGCCATCAGTGAGTCATGGACAGATGAAAAACTGTTTTTT